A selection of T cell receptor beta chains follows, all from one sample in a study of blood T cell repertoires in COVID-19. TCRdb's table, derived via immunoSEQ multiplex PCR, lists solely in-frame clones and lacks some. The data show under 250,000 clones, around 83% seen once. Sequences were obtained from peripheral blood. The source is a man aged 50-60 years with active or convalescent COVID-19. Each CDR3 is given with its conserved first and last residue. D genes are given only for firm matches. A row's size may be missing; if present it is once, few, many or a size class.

CASSHPNRDSQETQYF	TGTGCCAGCAGCCACCCTAACCGGGACAGCCAAGAGACCCAGTACTTC	.	16	TRBV3-1/TRBV3-2	TRBD1	TRBJ2-5
CASNEEGALNYGYTF	TGTGCCAGCAATGAGGAGGGGGCGCTGAACTATGGCTACACCTTC	.	15	TRBV2	TRBD1	TRBJ1-2
CASSLGDRGSRTGELFF	TGTGCCAGTAGTCTTGGAGACAGGGGTTCTAGGACCGGGGAGCTGTTTTTT	.	17	TRBV19	TRBD1	TRBJ2-2
CASSVGQSYNEQFF	TGTGCCAGCAGCGTAGGACAGTCCTACAATGAGCAGTTCTTC	.	14	TRBV7-9	.	TRBJ2-1
CASTLGGTYGYTF	TGTGCCAGCACCCTAGGGGGAACCTATGGCTACACCTTC	few	13	TRBV6-5	.	TRBJ1-2
CSVAQGKLFF	TGCAGCGTTGCCCAGGGGAAACTGTTTTTT	.	10	TRBV29-1	.	TRBJ1-4
CASSPGTSNAGELFF	TGTGCCAGCAGTCCCGGGACTAGTAATGCCGGGGAGCTGTTTTTT	.	15	TRBV28	TRBD2	TRBJ2-2
CAISEYGQDYNSPLHF	TGTGCCATCAGTGAGTATGGACAGGACTATAATTCACCCCTCCACTTT	.	16	TRBV10-3	TRBD1	TRBJ1-6
CASSPGTSLTQYF	TGTGCCAGCTCACCGGGGACTAGCCTTACGCAGTATTTT	.	13	TRBV18	TRBD2	TRBJ2-3
CASRLSPRGSTDTQYF	TGTGCCAGCAGACTGAGTCCAAGGGGGTCAACAGATACGCAGTATTTT	.	16	TRBV5-6	.	TRBJ2-3
CAISPGTIYEQYF	TGTGCCATCAGCCCGGGAACAATCTACGAGCAGTACTTC	.	13	TRBV10-3	.	TRBJ2-7
CSVGPGQGPLYGYTF	TGCAGCGTCGGGCCCGGACAGGGGCCCCTCTATGGCTACACCTTC	.	15	TRBV29-1	TRBD1	TRBJ1-2
CATSDSRGRGGYTF	TGTGCCACCAGTGATTCCAGGGGGCGCGGGGGCTACACCTTC	.	14	TRBV24-1	TRBD1	TRBJ1-2
CASIGRGSGYNEQFF	TGTGCCAGCATCGGGAGAGGGAGCGGCTACAATGAGCAGTTCTTC	.	15	TRBV2	.	TRBJ2-1
CASSATGGVSNEKLFF	TGCGCCAGCAGCGCCACAGGGGGCGTTTCTAATGAAAAACTGTTTTTT	few	16	TRBV5-1	TRBD1	TRBJ1-4
CASSQDYRGEQYF	TGCGCCAGCAGCCAAGATTACCGAGGCGAGCAGTACTTC	.	13	TRBV4-3	.	TRBJ2-7
CASSFTVWTAESYEQYF	TGTGCCAGCAGCTTTACCGTCTGGACAGCCGAATCCTACGAGCAGTACTTC	.	17	TRBV5-6	.	TRBJ2-7
CASRGTGNTEAFF	TGTGCCAGCCGGGGGACAGGAAACACTGAAGCTTTCTTT	.	13	TRBV3-1/TRBV3-2	TRBD1	TRBJ1-1
CASRADRNTEAFF	TGTGCCAGCAGGGCGGACAGGAACACTGAAGCTTTCTTT	.	13	TRBV27	.	TRBJ1-1
CASSLYSANQPQHF	TGTGCCAGCAGCCTCTACAGTGCAAATCAGCCCCAGCATTTT	few	14	TRBV11-3	.	TRBJ1-5
CATSGPDRNNQPQHF	TGTGCCACCAGTGGCCCAGACAGGAACAATCAGCCCCAGCATTTT	few	15	TRBV24-1	.	TRBJ1-5
CASSNSGRASGELFF	TGTGCCAGTAGTAACAGCGGGAGGGCCTCCGGGGAGCTGTTTTTT	.	15	TRBV19	TRBD2	TRBJ2-2
CASSYALQGARYEQYF	TGTGCCAGCAGTTACGCCCTACAGGGGGCAAGGTACGAGCAGTACTTC	.	16	TRBV5-4	TRBD1	TRBJ2-7
CASSLGLAVSYNEQFF	TGTGCCAGCAGCTTAGGGCTAGCGGTGAGCTACAATGAGCAGTTCTTC	.	16	TRBV7-3	TRBD2	TRBJ2-1
CASSLGQGGWGADTQYF	TGTGCCAGCAGCTTGGGGCAAGGGGGTTGGGGCGCAGATACGCAGTATTTT	.	17	TRBV11-2	.	TRBJ2-3
CASSPRPGDTEAFF	TGTGCCAGCTCACCAAGGCCCGGGGACACTGAAGCTTTCTTT	.	14	TRBV18	.	TRBJ1-1
CATSSGQGGNTEAFF	TGTGCCACCAGCAGCGGACAGGGAGGCAACACTGAAGCTTTCTTT	.	15	TRBV15	TRBD1	TRBJ1-1
CASSSSGSPRPSNYEQYF	TGTGCCAGCAGCTCCTCAGGAAGTCCCCGGCCCTCAAACTACGAGCAGTACTTC	.	18	TRBV7-9	.	TRBJ2-7
CASSWGRAEADTQYF	TGTGCCAGCAGTTGGGGCAGGGCCGAAGCTGATACGCAGTATTTT	once	15	TRBV28	.	TRBJ2-3
CAWMGTFYNSPLHF	TGTGCCTGGATGGGGACATTTTATAATTCACCCCTCCACTTT	.	14	TRBV30	.	TRBJ1-6
CASSVAGVAANTGELFF	TGTGCCAGCAGCGTAGCTGGGGTAGCGGCGAACACCGGGGAGCTGTTTTTT	.	17	TRBV9	.	TRBJ2-2
CASSPGQGSHEQFF	TGTGCCAGCAGCCCGGGACAGGGCTCGCATGAGCAGTTCTTC	.	14	TRBV21-1	.	TRBJ2-1
CASSSTGLHSLENTIYF	TGCGCCAGCAGCTCGACAGGGCTACACTCTCTGGAAAACACCATATATTTT	.	17	TRBV5-1	TRBD1	TRBJ1-3
CATQKRQGDEQYF	TGTGCCACCCAGAAAAGACAGGGGGACGAGCAGTACTTC	.	13	TRBV24-1	TRBD1	TRBJ2-7
CATSDDRGTDTQYF	TGTGCCACCAGTGACGACAGGGGAACAGATACGCAGTATTTT	.	14	TRBV24-1	TRBD1	TRBJ2-3
CASSPPGKDEQYF	TGTGCCAGCTCACCCCCCGGGAAAGACGAGCAGTACTTC	few	13	TRBV18	.	TRBJ2-7
CASSRQGVAKNIQYF	TGTGCCAGCAGCCGACAGGGGGTGGCCAAAAACATTCAGTACTTC	.	15	TRBV21-1	.	TRBJ2-4
CASSPRTGELQGNTIYF	TGTGCCAGCTCACCAAGGACAGGGGAACTTCAGGGAAACACCATATATTTT	.	17	TRBV18	TRBD1	TRBJ1-3
CASSIMGDYGYTF	TGTGCCAGTAGTATAATGGGCGACTATGGCTACACCTTC	.	13	TRBV19	.	TRBJ1-2
CASSPDRGRNTEAFF	TGTGCCAGCAGCCCAGACAGGGGGCGAAACACTGAAGCTTTCTTT	.	15	TRBV3-1/TRBV3-2	TRBD1	TRBJ1-1
CASSVEQGNQPQHF	TGTGCCAGCAGTGTTGAACAGGGCAATCAGCCCCAGCATTTT	many	14	TRBV2	.	TRBJ1-5
CASSVTPATNEKLFF	TGTGCCAGCAGCGTGACACCCGCAACTAATGAAAAACTGTTTTTT	.	15	TRBV5-6	.	TRBJ1-4
CASSSLAGTEQYF	TGTGCCAGCAGTAGTTTGGCAGGGACAGAGCAGTACTTC	.	13	TRBV2	.	TRBJ2-7
CASSDRGRGNTEAFF	TGTGCCAGCAGTGACAGGGGGCGCGGGAACACTGAAGCTTTCTTT	.	15	TRBV28	TRBD1	TRBJ1-1
CASSMGEVRNEQFF	TGTGCCAGCTCCATGGGGGAGGTTCGGAATGAGCAGTTCTTC	.	14	TRBV18	.	TRBJ2-1
CASSLAGTSGTYEQYF	TGTGCCAGCAGCTTAGCGGGGACTAGCGGGACCTACGAGCAGTACTTC	.	16	TRBV7-2	TRBD2	TRBJ2-7
CASSVQGGGELFF	TGTGCCAGCAGCGTACAGGGTGGCGGGGAGCTGTTTTTT	.	13	TRBV5-4	.	TRBJ2-2
CASSLTGNLGYTF	TGTGCCAGCAGCTTGACAGGGAACTTAGGCTACACCTTC	.	13	TRBV12-3/TRBV12-4	TRBD1	TRBJ1-2
CASSPGGELHF	TGTGCCAGCTCACCAGGGGGGGAACTCCACTTT	.	11	TRBV18	.	TRBJ1-6
CASSLDGPAYEQYF	TGTGCCAGCAGTTTAGATGGCCCAGCCTACGAGCAGTACTTC	.	14	TRBV27	.	TRBJ2-7
CASSPPVPTQYF	TGTGCCAGCAGTCCACCGGTCCCCACCCAGTACTTC	.	12	TRBV6-2/TRBV6-3	.	TRBJ2-5
CASSELGSTYNEQFF	TGTGCCAGCAGTGAACTCGGGTCGACCTACAATGAGCAGTTCTTC	.	15	TRBV2	.	TRBJ2-1
CASSDWGQGADGYTF	TGTGCCAGCAGTGACTGGGGGCAGGGGGCTGATGGCTACACCTTC	.	15	TRBV2	TRBD1	TRBJ1-2
CATLTGGVSGNTIYF	TGTGCCACTTTGACAGGGGGAGTCTCTGGAAACACCATATATTTT	.	15	TRBV28	TRBD1	TRBJ1-3
CASSQESIRRKFNSPLHF	TGTGCCAGCAGCCAAGAATCGATCCGGAGAAAATTTAATTCACCCCTCCACTTT	many	18	TRBV14	.	TRBJ1-6
CASDKSGRVYNEQFF	TGTGCCAGCGACAAAAGCGGGAGGGTCTACAATGAGCAGTTCTTC	.	15	TRBV5-8	TRBD2	TRBJ2-1
CASSQEATSGRTYEQYF	TGTGCCAGCAGCCAAGAGGCGACTAGCGGGAGGACCTACGAGCAGTACTTC	once	17	TRBV4-2	TRBD2	TRBJ2-7
CASSLGQTTGNTIYF	TGTGCCAGCAGCTTGGGACAGACAACTGGAAACACCATATATTTT	.	15	TRBV5-8	.	TRBJ1-3
CASSPPSRETQYF	TGTGCCAGCTCACCACCATCGCGAGAGACCCAGTACTTC	.	13	TRBV18	.	TRBJ2-5